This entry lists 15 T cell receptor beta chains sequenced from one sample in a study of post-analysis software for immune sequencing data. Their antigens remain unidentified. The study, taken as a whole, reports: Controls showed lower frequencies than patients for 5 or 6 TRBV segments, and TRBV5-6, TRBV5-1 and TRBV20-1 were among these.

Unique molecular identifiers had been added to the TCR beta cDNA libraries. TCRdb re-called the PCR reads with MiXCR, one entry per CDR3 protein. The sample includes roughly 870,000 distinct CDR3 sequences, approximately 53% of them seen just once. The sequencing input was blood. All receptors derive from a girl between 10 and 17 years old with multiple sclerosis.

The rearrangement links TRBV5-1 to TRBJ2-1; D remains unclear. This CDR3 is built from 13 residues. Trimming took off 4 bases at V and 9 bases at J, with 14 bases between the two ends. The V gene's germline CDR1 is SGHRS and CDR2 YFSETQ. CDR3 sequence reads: CASSPDSKAEQFF. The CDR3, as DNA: TGCGCCAGCAGCCCAGATTCTAAGGCTGAGCAGTTCTTC.

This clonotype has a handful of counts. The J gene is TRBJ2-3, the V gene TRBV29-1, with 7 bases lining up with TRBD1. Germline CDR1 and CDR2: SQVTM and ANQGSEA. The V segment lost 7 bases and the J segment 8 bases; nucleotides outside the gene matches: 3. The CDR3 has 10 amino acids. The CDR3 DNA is TGCAGCGCGCAGGGGGTTACGCAGTATTTT. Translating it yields CSAQGVTQYF.

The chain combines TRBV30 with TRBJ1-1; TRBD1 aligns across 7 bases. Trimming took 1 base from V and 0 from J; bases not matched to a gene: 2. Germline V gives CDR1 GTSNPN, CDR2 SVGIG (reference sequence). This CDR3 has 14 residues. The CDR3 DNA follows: TGTGCCTGGAGTGAGACAGGGATGAACACTGAAGCTTTCTTT. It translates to CAWSETGMNTEAFF.

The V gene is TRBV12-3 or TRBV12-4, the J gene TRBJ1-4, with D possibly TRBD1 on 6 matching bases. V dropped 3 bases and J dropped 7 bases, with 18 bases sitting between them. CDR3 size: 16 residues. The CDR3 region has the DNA TGTGCCAGCAGTTTCGGCTCTCAGGGGCGGAGTGAAAAACTGTTTTTT. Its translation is CASSFGSQGRSEKLFF.

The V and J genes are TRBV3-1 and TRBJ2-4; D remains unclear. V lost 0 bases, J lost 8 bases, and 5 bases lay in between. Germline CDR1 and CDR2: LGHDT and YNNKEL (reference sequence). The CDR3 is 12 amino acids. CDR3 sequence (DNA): TGTGCCAGCAGCCAAGATAGGGACATTCAGTACTTC. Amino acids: CASSQDRDIQYF.

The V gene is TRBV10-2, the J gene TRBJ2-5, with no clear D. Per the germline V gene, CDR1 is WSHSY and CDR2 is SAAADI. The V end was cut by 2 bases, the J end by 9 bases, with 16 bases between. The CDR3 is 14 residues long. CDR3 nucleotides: TGCGCCAGCAGTGAGCCGATAACCGTAACAGCCCAGTACTTC. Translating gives CASSEPITVTAQYF.

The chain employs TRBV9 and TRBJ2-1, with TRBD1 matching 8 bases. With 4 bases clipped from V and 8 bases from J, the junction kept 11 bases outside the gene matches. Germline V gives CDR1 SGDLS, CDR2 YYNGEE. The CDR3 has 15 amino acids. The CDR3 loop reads CASSPRGLLLDEQFF. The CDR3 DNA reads TGTGCCAGCAGCCCCAGGGGGCTGTTGCTGGATGAGCAGTTCTTC.

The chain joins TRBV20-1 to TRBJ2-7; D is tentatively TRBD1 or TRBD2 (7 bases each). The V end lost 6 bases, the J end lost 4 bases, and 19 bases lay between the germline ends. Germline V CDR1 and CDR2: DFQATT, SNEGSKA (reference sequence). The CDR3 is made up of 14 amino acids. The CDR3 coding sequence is TGCAGTGCCTCATCGGGCAGGGGGGGGTACGAGCAGTACTTC. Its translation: CSASSGRGGYEQYF.

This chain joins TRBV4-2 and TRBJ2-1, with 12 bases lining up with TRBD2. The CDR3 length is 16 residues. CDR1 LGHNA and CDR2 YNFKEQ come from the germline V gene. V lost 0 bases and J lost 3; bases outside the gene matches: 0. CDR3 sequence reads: CASSQETSGGYNEQFF. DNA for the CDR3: TGTGCCAGCAGCCAAGAGACTAGCGGGGGCTACAATGAGCAGTTCTTC.

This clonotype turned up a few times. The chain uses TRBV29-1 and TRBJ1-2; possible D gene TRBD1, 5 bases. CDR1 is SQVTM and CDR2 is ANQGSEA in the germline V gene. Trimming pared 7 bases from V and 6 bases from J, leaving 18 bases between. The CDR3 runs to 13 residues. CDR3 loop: CSASGGGEHGYTF. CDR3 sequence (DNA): TGCAGCGCCTCGGGTGGGGGGGAGCATGGCTACACCTTC.

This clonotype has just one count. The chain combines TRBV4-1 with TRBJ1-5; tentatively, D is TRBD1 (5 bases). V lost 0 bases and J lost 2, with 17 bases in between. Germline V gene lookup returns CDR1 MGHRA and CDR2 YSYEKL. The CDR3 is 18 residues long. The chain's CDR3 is CASSQDHPGVGGNQPQHF. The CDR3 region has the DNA TGCGCCAGCAGCCAAGATCATCCTGGGGTAGGGGGCAATCAGCCCCAGCATTTT.

This CDR3 is CASRVAGGPLEQYF. CDR3 in DNA: TGTGCCAGCAGGGTAGCGGGAGGGCCTCTTGAGCAGTACTTC. The chain recombines TRBV5-4 with TRBJ2-7, with 11 bases that match TRBD2. This CDR3 comprises 14 residues. The trim removed 5 bases at V and 7 bases at J, leaving 8 bases unmatched. Germline V gives CDR1 SGHNT, CDR2 YYREEE (reference sequence).

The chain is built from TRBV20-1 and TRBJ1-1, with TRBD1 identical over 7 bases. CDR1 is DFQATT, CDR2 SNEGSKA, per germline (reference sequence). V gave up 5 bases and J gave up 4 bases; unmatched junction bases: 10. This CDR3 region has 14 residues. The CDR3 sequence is CSAPQGVGSTEAFF. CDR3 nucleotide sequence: TGCAGTGCTCCGCAGGGGGTGGGGTCCACTGAAGCTTTCTTT.

CDR3 protein: CASRWETESDYEQYF. The CDR3, as DNA: TGTGCCAGCAGATGGGAGACAGAGAGCGACTACGAGCAGTACTTC. The chain uses TRBV7-7 and TRBJ2-7; possibly TRBD1 or TRBD2 for D (5 bases each). The V end was cut by 6 bases, the J end by 3 bases, with 18 bases between. Germline assignment: CDR1 SSHAT and CDR2 FNYEAQ (reference sequence). This CDR3 is 15 amino acids long.

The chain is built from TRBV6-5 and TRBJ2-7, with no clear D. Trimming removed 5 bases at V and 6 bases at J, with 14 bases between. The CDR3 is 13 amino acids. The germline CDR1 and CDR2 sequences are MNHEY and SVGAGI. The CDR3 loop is CASSRALLGEQYF. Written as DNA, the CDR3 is TGTGCCAGCAGTCGGGCCCTTCTGGGCGAGCAGTACTTC.